A single sample is the source of the 27 T cell receptor beta chains below, sequenced in a study of cytomegalovirus exposure and HLA in healthy donors. Primers: 60 Vbeta forward and 13 Jbeta reverse. Only in-frame clones appear in the TCRdb table, and some are missing; sequencing was by immunoSEQ multiplex PCR. The sample consists of 210,000 or so clones, over 70% of them appearing once. The specimen was PBMCs. All receptors derive from a man aged 25-45 years in good health and CMV-seronegative.

This clone was counted once. The chain employs TRBV7-2 and TRBJ2-7, with unresolved D. This CDR3 has 12 amino acids. Trimming cost V 3 bases and J 0 bases, with 3 bases left between them. Germline V gene sequence: CDR1 SGHTA, CDR2 FQGNSA. The CDR3 DNA reads TGTGCCAGCAGCTTCAGCTCCTACGAGCAGTACTTC. This gives the protein CASSFSSYEQYF.

The chain is built from TRBV28 and TRBJ1-1, with D perhaps TRBD1 (6 bases). Between the trimmed V and J ends, which lost 5 bases and 3 bases, there was a span of 16 bases. The CDR3 has 15 amino acids. In germline, CDR1 is MDHEN, CDR2 SYDVKM. CDR3 sequence (DNA): TGTGCCAGCAGTACTACAGGGTCGCATGACACTGAAGCTTTCTTT. Protein sequence: CASSTTGSHDTEAFF. The whole variable domain, filled in from reference TRBV28 and TRBJ1-1, reads DVKVTQSSRYLVKRTGEKVFLECVQDMDHENMFWYRQDPGLGLRLIYFSYDVKMKEKGDIPEGYSVSREKKERFSLILESASTNQTSMYLCASSTTGSHDTEAFFGQGTRLTVV.

J is TRBJ2-7 and V is TRBV5-4; 8 nucleotides line up with TRBD1. This CDR3 spans 15 amino acids. The trim removed 5 bases at V and 3 bases at J, leaving 10 bases unmatched. In germline, CDR1 is SGHNT, CDR2 YYREEE (reference sequence). CDR3 sequence reads: CASSHKDRAVYEQYF. CDR3 bases: TGTGCCAGCAGTCACAAGGACAGGGCCGTCTACGAGCAGTACTTC.

This rearrangement joins TRBV7-2 to TRBJ2-3, with D possibly being TRBD1 (6 bases). Trimming cost V 5 bases and J 0 bases, with 15 bases left between them. The CDR3 covers 16 residues. Germline CDR1 SGHTA, CDR2 FQGNSA. In DNA form, the CDR3 reads TGTGCCAGCAGCCGCACGAGGGGGACCAGCACAGATACGCAGTATTTT. Translating gives CASSRTRGTSTDTQYF.

The chain combines TRBV10-3 with TRBJ2-1; D gene unclear. The CDR3 loop spans 14 amino acids. The V gene lost 2 bases and the J gene lost 7 bases, with 12 bases spanning the gap. Germline assignment: CDR1 ENHRY and CDR2 SYGVKD. The CDR3 loop reads CAISEPTLRNEQFF. DNA for the CDR3: TGTGCCATCAGTGAGCCCACCTTGAGGAATGAGCAGTTCTTC.

This sequence joins TRBV6-6 and TRBJ1-6; D is unresolved. This CDR3 region has 13 residues. The germline gives CDR1 MNHNY, CDR2 SVGAGI (reference sequence). V was pared by 8 bases and J by 1 base, with 6 bases between. CDR3 region: CASGQSYNSPLHF. The DNA for the CDR3 is TGTGCCAGCGGGCAGTCCTATAATTCACCCCTCCACTTT.

The chain uses TRBV28 and TRBJ1-5; no definite D call. Germline CDR1 reads MDHEN; CDR2 reads SYDVKM. The CDR3 runs to 14 residues. With 5 bases removed from V and 2 bases from J, the gap between germline ends came to 10 bases. This CDR3 reads CASSRSGGNQPQHF. The CDR3 DNA sequence: TGTGCCAGCAGTCGGTCGGGAGGCAATCAGCCCCAGCATTTT.

The CDR3 DNA reads as TGTGCCACCAGCGCGGCGGAAAGCCAATACGAGCAGTACTTC. It translates to CATSAAESQYEQYF. This sequence joins TRBV15 and TRBJ2-7; D gene unclear. Germline CDR1 is LNHNV and CDR2 is YYDKDF (reference sequence). Deletions cut 5 bases from V and 4 bases from J, with 15 bases between. The CDR3 has 14 residues. Combining the CDR3 with reference TRBV15 and TRBJ2-7 gives the whole variable domain DAMVIQNPRYQVTQFGKPVTLSCSQTLNHNVMYWYQQKSSQAPKLLFHYYDKDFNNEADTPDNFQSRRPNTSFCFLDIRSPGLGDTAMYLCATSAAESQYEQYFGPGTRLTVT.

The chain carries TRBV21-1 and TRBJ2-3; the table's D call TRBD2 went unverified against the DNA. TRBV21-1 is shown as a pseudogene. The CDR3 length is 16 residues. The DNA of the CDR3 is TGTGCCAGCAGCCTTCACGGGGGGCCCAGCACAGATACGCAGTATTTT. Protein product: CASSLHGGPSTDTQYF.

The V gene is TRBV29-1, the J gene TRBJ2-5, with a possible D match to TRBD1 (5 bases). This CDR3 has 13 residues. Looked up from germline, CDR1 is SQVTM and CDR2 is ANQGSEA. V was cut by 4 bases and J by 1 base, with 10 bases left in between. CDR3 sequence (DNA): TGCAGCGTTGGACAGCCTATCCAAGAGACCCAGTACTTC. This codes for CSVGQPIQETQYF.

The chain uses TRBV28 and TRBJ1-2; 7 bases line up with TRBD1. The germline CDR1 and CDR2 sequences are MDHEN and SYDVKM. CDR3 size: 18 residues. V dropped 8 bases and J dropped 1; count of bases not matched to a gene: 19. CDR3 in amino acids: CASARLNRGVAYNYGYTF. The DNA of the CDR3 is TGTGCCAGCGCCAGGCTAAACAGGGGTGTGGCCTATAACTATGGCTACACCTTC.

J is TRBJ2-7 and V is TRBV4-1, with TRBD2 identical over 7 bases. This CDR3 is 17 amino acids long. V lost 1 base, J lost 3 bases, and 12 bases stayed unmatched. CDR1 is MGHRA and CDR2 is YSYEKL in the germline V gene. DNA of the CDR3: TGCGCCAGCAGCCAAGGAGGAAGCCCAGCGGGGTACTACGAGCAGTACTTC. It yields the protein CASSQGGSPAGYYEQYF.

V is TRBV5-1 and J is TRBJ2-1; a possible D gene is TRBD2 (6 bases). Germline V CDR1 and CDR2: SGHRS, YFSETQ. The CDR3 runs to 14 residues. V shed 1 base and J shed 6 bases, with 11 bases lying between them. The CDR3 nucleotides are TGCGCCAGCAGCTTGTCGGGAGTGGTCAATGAGCAGTTCTTC. It specifies CASSLSGVVNEQFF.

The V gene is TRBV5-1, the J gene TRBJ2-3; 10 bases fit TRBD2. Losses at the gene ends were 0 bases for V and 6 bases for J; bases not matched to a gene: 10. The germline CDR1 and CDR2 sequences are SGHRS and YFSETQ. CDR3 size: 17 residues. The CDR3 coding sequence is TGCGCCAGCAGCTTGGTCCCCTCAGCGGGGGGGCGGGATACGCAGTATTTT. As protein: CASSLVPSAGGRDTQYF.

The chain joins TRBV5-4 to TRBJ2-3; a possible D gene is TRBD1 (5 bases). Per the germline V gene, CDR1 is SGHNT and CDR2 is YYREEE (reference sequence). There are 15 residues in the CDR3. The V end was cut by 0 bases, the J end by 0 bases, with 8 bases between. The CDR3 protein is CASSLVDTSTDTQYF. CDR3 coding DNA: TGTGCCAGCAGCTTGGTGGACACTAGCACAGATACGCAGTATTTT.

This rearrangement joins TRBV29-1 to TRBJ2-3, with D possibly being TRBD1 (6 bases). V was pared by 5 bases and J by 0 bases, with 15 bases between. The CDR3 totals 15 residues. Germline CDR1 reads SQVTM; CDR2 reads ANQGSEA. This chain's CDR3 is CSVRGTPSSTDTQYF. The CDR3 DNA reads as TGCAGCGTTAGGGGGACACCCTCTAGCACAGATACGCAGTATTTT.

This chain joins TRBV11-2 and TRBJ2-3, with a weak D call TRBD2 (5 bases). This CDR3 region has 17 residues. The germline V and J ends were trimmed by 1 base and 1 base, with 15 bases remaining between them. Germline V gives CDR1 SGHAT, CDR2 FQNNGV. CDR3 nucleotides: TGTGCCAGCAGCTTAGGCTACCGGGGAAGTGGCACAGATACGCAGTATTTT. This gives the protein CASSLGYRGSGTDTQYF. Using reference TRBV11-2 and TRBJ2-3 for the parts outside the CDR3, the full variable domain is EAGVAQSPRYKIIEKRQSVAFWCNPISGHATLYWYQQILGQGPKLLIQFQNNGVVDDSQLPKDRFSAERLKGVDSTLKIQPAKLEDSAVYLCASSLGYRGSGTDTQYFGPGTRLTVL.

The J gene is TRBJ1-1, the V gene TRBV5-1; D gene ambiguous. The CDR3 sequence is 14 residues long. CDR1 and CDR2 from the germline V gene are SGHRS and YFSETQ. V lost 0 bases to trimming and J lost 0 bases, with 6 bases between them. CDR3 loop: CASSLDSMNTEAFF. CDR3 DNA: TGCGCCAGCAGCTTGGACAGCATGAACACTGAAGCTTTCTTT. Using reference TRBV5-1 and TRBJ1-1 for the parts outside the CDR3, the full variable domain is KAGVTQTPRYLIKTRGQQVTLSCSPISGHRSVSWYQQTPGQGLQFLFEYFSETQRNKGNFPGRFSGRQFSNSRSEMNVSTLELGDSALYLCASSLDSMNTEAFFGQGTRLTVV.

In this sample, this clone turned up once. The genes are TRBV6-1 and TRBJ2-5; TRBD1 matches 8 bases. V shed 3 bases, J shed 4 bases, and the junction held 4 bases outside the gene matches. The CDR3 consists of 14 residues. The germline gives CDR1 MNHNS, CDR2 SASEGT. The CDR3: CASSEDRETETQYF. The CDR3 DNA is TGTGCCAGCAGTGAGGACAGGGAGACAGAGACCCAGTACTTC.

The J gene is TRBJ2-3, the V gene TRBV5-1; D might be TRBD2 (5 bases). The V gene lost 0 bases and the J gene lost 6 bases, with 8 bases spanning the gap. CDR3 length: 13 residues. Per the germline V gene, CDR1 is SGHRS and CDR2 is YFSETQ. The CDR3: CASSLGWEDTQYF. The CDR3 DNA is TGCGCCAGCAGCTTGGGCTGGGAGGATACGCAGTATTTT. The whole variable domain, remainder taken from reference TRBV5-1 and TRBJ2-3, is KAGVTQTPRYLIKTRGQQVTLSCSPISGHRSVSWYQQTPGQGLQFLFEYFSETQRNKGNFPGRFSGRQFSNSRSEMNVSTLELGDSALYLCASSLGWEDTQYFGPGTRLTVL.

A few counts support this clone. The CDR3 nucleotides are TGTGCCAGCACTGGAGAGACGAGCTCTGGGGCCAACGTCCTGACTTTC. Translation gives CASTGETSSGANVLTF. The chain has TRBV2 and TRBJ2-6, with D uncertain. CDR3 length: 16 amino acids. V shed 7 bases and J shed 0 bases, with 13 bases lying between them. Germline V lookup: CDR1 SNHLY, CDR2 FYNNEI.

This chain uses TRBV9 with TRBJ1-3, with a weak D call TRBD1 (5 bases). The CDR3 is 14 residues long. V lost 0 bases, J lost 6 bases, and 10 bases lay in between. CDR1 and CDR2 (germline): SGDLS, YYNGEE. CDR3 coding DNA: TGTGCCAGCAGCGTAGTGGGGGGAGAAAACACCATATATTTT. Encoded protein: CASSVVGGENTIYF.

V and J are TRBV25-1 and TRBJ2-6, with a possible D match to TRBD1 (6 bases). This CDR3 has 14 residues. V was shortened by 7 bases and J by 0 bases, with 7 bases between the two germline ends. The germline V gene has CDR1 MGHDK and CDR2 SYGVNS. DNA of the CDR3: TGTGCCAGCAAGGGGGACTCTGGGGCCAACGTCCTGACTTTC. Translating it yields CASKGDSGANVLTF.

This clone was recorded only once. The gene calls are TRBV27 and TRBJ1-5; D gene ambiguous. The length of the CDR3 is 13 residues. The germline CDR1 and CDR2 sequences are MNHEY and SMNVEV (reference sequence). V lost 6 bases and J lost 5, with 11 bases in between. The CDR3 nucleotides read TGTGCCAGCAGGGTAACAGCCCATCAGCCCCAGCATTTT. The encoded protein is CASRVTAHQPQHF.

The genes are TRBV7-9 and TRBJ1-4, with 7 bases aligning to TRBD1. The germline gives CDR1 SEHNR, CDR2 FQNEAQ (reference sequence). The trim removed 5 bases at V and 8 bases at J, leaving 5 bases unmatched. CDR3 size: 13 residues. The CDR3 loop reads CASSPLTGEKLFF. In DNA, the CDR3 is TGTGCCAGCAGCCCCCTGACAGGGGAAAAACTGTTTTTT.

V is TRBV6-7 and J is TRBJ2-7, with 7 positions matching TRBD1. TRBV6-7 is noted as an ORF with a role that remains uncertain. J gave up 4 bases and V 9 bases, and 6 bases lay outside the gene matches. This CDR3 contains 12 residues. The CDR3 nucleotides are TGTGCCAGAGGGACAGACCTATACGAGCAGTACTTC. Protein: CARGTDLYEQYF.

This clone appeared once. The CDR3 bases are TGCGCCAGCAGGGAGGCCAGCACAGATACGCAGTATTTT. Amino acid sequence: CASREASTDTQYF. The rearrangement links TRBV5-1 to TRBJ2-3, with D possibly TRBD2 on 5 matching bases. V was cut by 5 bases and J by 0 bases, with 7 bases left in between. This CDR3 region has 13 residues. Germline V CDR1 and CDR2: SGHRS, YFSETQ.